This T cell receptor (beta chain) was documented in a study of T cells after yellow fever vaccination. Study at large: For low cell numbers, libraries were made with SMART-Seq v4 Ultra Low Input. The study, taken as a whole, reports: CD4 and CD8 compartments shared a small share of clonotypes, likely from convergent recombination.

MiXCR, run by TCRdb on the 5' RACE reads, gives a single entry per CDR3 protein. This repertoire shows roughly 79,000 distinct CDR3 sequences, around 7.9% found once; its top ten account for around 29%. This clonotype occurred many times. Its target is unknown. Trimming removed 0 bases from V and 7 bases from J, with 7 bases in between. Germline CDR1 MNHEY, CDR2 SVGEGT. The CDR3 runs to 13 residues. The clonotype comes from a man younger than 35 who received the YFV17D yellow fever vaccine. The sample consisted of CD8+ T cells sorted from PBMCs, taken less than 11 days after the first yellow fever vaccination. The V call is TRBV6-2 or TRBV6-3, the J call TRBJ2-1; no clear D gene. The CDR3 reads CASSYSSSNEQFF. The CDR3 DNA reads TGTGCCAGCAGTTACTCGTCGTCGAATGAGCAGTTCTTC.